One sample yielded the 15 T cell receptor beta chains listed below, sequenced in a study of cytomegalovirus exposure and HLA in healthy donors. PCR used 60 Vbeta primers and 13 Jbeta primers. The data were produced by immunoSEQ multiplex PCR, yet TCRdb's version contains in-frame clones alone and is incomplete. This repertoire shows under 150,000 clones, more than 60% found once; its top ten account for about 10%. The sequenced sample consisted of PBMCs. The source of these receptors is a woman in her fifties or sixties in good health and CMV-seropositive.

The J gene is TRBJ1-6, the V gene TRBV5-5; D gene unclear. The ends were cut back, 4 bases at V and 7 bases at J, with 6 bases in the middle. The germline V gene encodes CDR1 SGHKS and CDR2 YYEKEE (reference sequence). This CDR3 has 12 amino acids. The CDR3 sequence is CASSPVNSPLHF. The CDR3 bases are TGTGCCAGCAGCCCCGTCAATTCACCCCTCCACTTT.

The gene calls are TRBV2 and TRBJ2-3; 10 bases map to TRBD1. The CDR3 runs 16 residues. Per germline, CDR1 SNHLY and CDR2 FYNNEI. The V gene end was trimmed by 6 bases and the J gene end by 5 bases; junction bases not matched to a gene: 11. In DNA, the CDR3 is TGTGCCAGCAGCAAAACCGGGACAGGGGTGAAAGATACGCAGTATTTT. Its translation: CASSKTGTGVKDTQYF. Full variable domain (remainder filled in from reference TRBV2 and TRBJ2-3): EPEVTQTPSHQVTQMGQEVILRCVPISNHLYFYWYRQILGQKVEFLVSFYNNEISEKSEIFDDQFSVERPDGSNFTLKIRSTKLEDSAMYFCASSKTGTGVKDTQYFGPGTRLTVL.

V and J are TRBV7-2 and TRBJ1-6; D call uncertain. Trimming removed 1 base at V and 7 bases at J, with 11 bases between. Germline-derived CDR1 and CDR2 are SGHTA and FQGNSA. This CDR3 contains 15 residues. Here the CDR3 reads CASSLVVSRNSPLHF. The CDR3, as DNA: TGTGCCAGCAGCTTAGTGGTGAGTCGGAATTCACCCCTCCACTTT.

The rearrangement joins TRBV7-2 to TRBJ1-1; 9 nucleotides match TRBD1. Germline lookup yields CDR1 SGHTA and CDR2 FQGNSA. The CDR3 covers 15 residues. After removal of 1 base from V and 2 bases from J, the junction contained 2 bases not matched to a gene. CDR3 sequence: CASSLGGQGNTEAFF. CDR3 sequence (DNA): TGTGCCAGCAGCTTAGGGGGACAGGGCAACACTGAAGCTTTCTTT.

This sequence joins TRBV28 and TRBJ1-2, with D unclear. This CDR3 comprises 10 residues. Trimming removed 5 bases at V and 8 bases at J, with 6 bases between. CDR1 is MDHEN and CDR2 is SYDVKM in the germline V gene. In DNA, the CDR3 is TGTGCCAGCAGTGCGCGGGGCTACACCTTC. This codes for CASSARGYTF.

This chain links TRBV6-5 with TRBJ2-2; D is unclear. Trimming pared 6 bases from V and 2 bases from J, leaving 13 bases between. Germline V gives CDR1 MNHEY, CDR2 SVGAGI. There are 15 residues in the CDR3. As DNA, the CDR3 is TGTGCCAGCAGACAGAATGACGGTAACACCGGGGAGCTGTTTTTT. Amino acid sequence: CASRQNDGNTGELFF.

This clone occurred a few times. The chain employs TRBV27 and TRBJ2-2, with 10 bases aligning to TRBD1. The CDR3 runs 15 residues. The germline V gene encodes CDR1 MNHEY and CDR2 SMNVEV (reference sequence). The J segment lost 5 bases and the V segment lost 5 bases, leaving 5 bases of the junction unmatched. The CDR3 bases are TGTGCCAGCAGTCCCCGGGACAGGGGAACCGGGGAGCTGTTTTTT. Its translation: CASSPRDRGTGELFF.

This rearrangement joins TRBV7-2 to TRBJ2-1, with a possible D match to TRBD1 (5 bases). The CDR3 covers 16 residues. Trimming shortened V by 4 bases and J by 0 bases, and 13 bases separated the two germline ends. CDR1 is SGHTA and CDR2 is FQGNSA in the germline V gene. This CDR3 reads CASSYNLGASYNEQFF. The CDR3 DNA sequence: TGTGCCAGCAGCTATAACCTTGGGGCCTCCTACAATGAGCAGTTCTTC.

The V call is TRBV27, the J call TRBJ1-3; no definite D call. The V gene lost 5 bases and the J gene lost 0 bases, with 11 bases spanning the gap. The CDR3 consists of 15 residues. Germline V gives CDR1 MNHEY, CDR2 SMNVEV (reference sequence). CDR3 in amino acids: CASSPRGPSGNTIYF. CDR3 in DNA: TGTGCCAGCAGTCCCCGGGGTCCCTCTGGAAACACCATATATTTT.

This CDR3 reads CASSGGRGRSTGELFF. CDR3 sequence (DNA): TGTGCCAGCAGCGGCGGCAGGGGGCGGTCCACCGGGGAGCTGTTTTTT. The chain uses TRBV5-4 and TRBJ2-2; 8 bases match TRBD1. The CDR3 consists of 16 residues. Germline V gene data show CDR1 as SGHNT and CDR2 as YYREEE (reference sequence). The ends lost 4 bases at V and 4 bases at J; junction bases unmatched: 9.

This chain joins TRBV27 and TRBJ1-2, with 7 bases identical to TRBD1. The V segment lost 5 bases and the J segment 6 bases; nucleotides outside the gene matches: 9. Per the germline V gene, CDR1 is MNHEY and CDR2 is SMNVEV (reference sequence). The CDR3 sequence is 14 residues long. The CDR3 region has the DNA TGTGCCAGCAGTCCCGGGACAGCCCTGCATGGCTACACCTTC. Its protein product is CASSPGTALHGYTF.

V gene TRBV27 combines with J gene TRBJ2-7; 10 bases align to TRBD1. Trimming took 0 bases from V and 6 from J; bases not matched to a gene: 2. CDR1 and CDR2 (germline): MNHEY, SMNVEV (reference sequence). The CDR3 is 14 amino acids. The CDR3 nucleotides read TGTGCCAGCAGTTTATCGGGGACAGGGGTCGAGCAGTACTTC. Encoded protein: CASSLSGTGVEQYF.

The chain carries TRBV19 and TRBJ2-5; no definite D call. V lost 0 bases and J lost 7, with 12 bases in between. The germline gives CDR1 LNHDA, CDR2 SQIVND (reference sequence). The CDR3 length is 14 residues. The CDR3 is CASSIESRFGTQYF. In DNA form, the CDR3 reads TGTGCCAGTAGTATAGAATCCCGATTCGGGACCCAGTACTTC.

The V call is TRBV7-2, the J call TRBJ2-7; tentatively, D is TRBD1 (8 bases). With 5 bases removed from V and 3 bases from J, the gap between germline ends came to 20 bases. Looked up from germline, CDR1 is SGHTA and CDR2 is FQGNSA. The CDR3 has 16 residues. Written as DNA, the CDR3 is TGTGCCAGCAGCCCGGGAGGTGCAGGGGGCCTCTACGAGCAGTACTTC. Translation: CASSPGGAGGLYEQYF.

This clone was detected only once. V usage is TRBV7-9 and J usage is TRBJ1-4; TRBD1 agrees at 11 bases. There are 18 residues in the CDR3. Germline V gene data show CDR1 as SEHNR and CDR2 as FQNEAQ (reference sequence). V was clipped by 5 bases and J by 7 bases; unmatched bases: 15. Written as DNA, the CDR3 is TGTGCCAGCAGCCCTGACTTCGGACAGGGGGCGCTAGGTGAAAAACTGTTTTTT. This sequence encodes CASSPDFGQGALGEKLFF.